The rows below give T cell receptor beta chains drawn from one sample of a study of blood T cell repertoires in COVID-19. Method: immunoSEQ multiplex PCR; TCRdb's copy keeps in-frame clones and lacks some. The data show about 56,000 clones, roughly 87% seen once. The sequenced material came from peripheral blood. The source of these receptors is a woman in her fifties or sixties with COVID-19, enrolled during active disease. Each CDR3 is given without its conserved first and last residue. The order of the fields is CDR3 protein, CDR3 length, D gene, V gene, J gene. A D gene is named only where the DNA matches it firmly.

CDR3 protein: ASSLTSGSGANVLT
CDR3 length: 14
D gene: -
V gene: TRBV9
J gene: TRBJ2-6

CDR3 protein: ASSQAGQGPNYGYT
CDR3 length: 14
D gene: -
V gene: TRBV4-2
J gene: TRBJ1-2

CDR3 protein: ASGLVEGPQH
CDR3 length: 10
D gene: -
V gene: TRBV12-5
J gene: TRBJ1-5

CDR3 protein: ASSYLGQPGYT
CDR3 length: 11
D gene: TRBD1
V gene: TRBV6-5
J gene: TRBJ1-2

CDR3 protein: ASSLDRGNTEAF
CDR3 length: 12
D gene: -
V gene: TRBV5-1
J gene: TRBJ1-1

CDR3 protein: ASSQLATGGTNEKLF
CDR3 length: 15
D gene: TRBD1
V gene: TRBV4-2
J gene: TRBJ1-4

CDR3 protein: ASSSSGTGAYNEQF
CDR3 length: 14
D gene: TRBD1
V gene: TRBV6-5
J gene: TRBJ2-1

CDR3 protein: SVGLLAGGRGGELF
CDR3 length: 14
D gene: TRBD2
V gene: TRBV29-1
J gene: TRBJ2-2

CDR3 protein: ASSQEGGSTDTQY
CDR3 length: 13
D gene: TRBD2
V gene: TRBV4-2
J gene: TRBJ2-3

CDR3 protein: ASSQARTGGSYGYT
CDR3 length: 14
D gene: TRBD1
V gene: TRBV4-3
J gene: TRBJ1-2

CDR3 protein: ASSLLEEGRAF
CDR3 length: 11
D gene: -
V gene: TRBV6-5
J gene: TRBJ1-1

CDR3 protein: ASSTRTGPGNTIY
CDR3 length: 13
D gene: -
V gene: TRBV21-1
J gene: TRBJ1-3

CDR3 protein: ASSLDRLAGGETQY
CDR3 length: 14
D gene: TRBD2
V gene: TRBV11-2
J gene: TRBJ2-5

CDR3 protein: ASSPSGRSEAGTQY
CDR3 length: 14
D gene: -
V gene: TRBV19
J gene: TRBJ2-5

CDR3 protein: ASSRGGSSYNEQF
CDR3 length: 13
D gene: TRBD2
V gene: TRBV13
J gene: TRBJ2-1

CDR3 protein: ASSLRTGEKLF
CDR3 length: 11
D gene: TRBD1
V gene: TRBV4-1
J gene: TRBJ1-4

CDR3 protein: ASSQAWTREYNEQF
CDR3 length: 14
D gene: -
V gene: TRBV4-3
J gene: TRBJ2-1

CDR3 protein: ASSSWTGADTQY
CDR3 length: 12
D gene: TRBD1
V gene: TRBV27
J gene: TRBJ2-3

CDR3 protein: ASSLGTTSSYNEQF
CDR3 length: 14
D gene: -
V gene: TRBV7-9
J gene: TRBJ2-1

CDR3 protein: ASSSRGSQETQY
CDR3 length: 12
D gene: -
V gene: TRBV7-9
J gene: TRBJ2-5

CDR3 protein: ASSQTGLTIEQY
CDR3 length: 12
D gene: TRBD1
V gene: TRBV2
J gene: TRBJ2-7

CDR3 protein: ATSRTTAKNEQF
CDR3 length: 12
D gene: -
V gene: TRBV7-9
J gene: TRBJ2-1

CDR3 protein: ASSYTGYYGYT
CDR3 length: 11
D gene: -
V gene: TRBV5-4
J gene: TRBJ1-2

CDR3 protein: AWRQLYYGYT
CDR3 length: 10
D gene: -
V gene: TRBV30
J gene: TRBJ1-2

CDR3 protein: ASSQRTTLNTEAF
CDR3 length: 13
D gene: -
V gene: TRBV4-2
J gene: TRBJ1-1

CDR3 protein: ASSARGGSYNEQF
CDR3 length: 13
D gene: -
V gene: TRBV5-4
J gene: TRBJ2-1

CDR3 protein: ASSQVAGSGEQF
CDR3 length: 12
D gene: -
V gene: TRBV4-3
J gene: TRBJ2-1

CDR3 protein: ASSLGTGDSPLH
CDR3 length: 12
D gene: -
V gene: TRBV3-1/TRBV3-2
J gene: TRBJ1-6

CDR3 protein: ASSLLGTGLYEQY
CDR3 length: 13
D gene: TRBD1
V gene: TRBV27
J gene: TRBJ2-7

CDR3 protein: ASSPLGGGTSGSAEQF
CDR3 length: 16
D gene: TRBD2
V gene: TRBV28
J gene: TRBJ2-1

CDR3 protein: ASSQGRGNSPLH
CDR3 length: 12
D gene: -
V gene: TRBV4-3
J gene: TRBJ1-6

CDR3 protein: ASSEYTGFAYEQY
CDR3 length: 13
D gene: -
V gene: TRBV25-1
J gene: TRBJ2-7

CDR3 protein: ASSPVSGYEQY
CDR3 length: 11
D gene: -
V gene: TRBV28
J gene: TRBJ2-7

CDR3 protein: ASSFGTPTNEKLF
CDR3 length: 13
D gene: -
V gene: TRBV5-4
J gene: TRBJ1-4

CDR3 protein: ASSFRGKINQPQH
CDR3 length: 13
D gene: TRBD1
V gene: TRBV5-8
J gene: TRBJ1-5

CDR3 protein: ASSESPGTNEKLF
CDR3 length: 13
D gene: -
V gene: TRBV10-2
J gene: TRBJ1-4

CDR3 protein: ASSVPGRTSGTDTQY
CDR3 length: 15
D gene: TRBD2
V gene: TRBV27
J gene: TRBJ2-3

CDR3 protein: ASSSGGDYGYT
CDR3 length: 11
D gene: -
V gene: TRBV12-3/TRBV12-4
J gene: TRBJ1-2

CDR3 protein: ATSRNRGANEQY
CDR3 length: 12
D gene: TRBD1
V gene: TRBV15
J gene: TRBJ2-7

CDR3 protein: ASSTLYGTGSEQY
CDR3 length: 13
D gene: TRBD1
V gene: TRBV6-5
J gene: TRBJ2-7

CDR3 protein: ASSFGSGAQPQH
CDR3 length: 12
D gene: -
V gene: TRBV27
J gene: TRBJ1-5

CDR3 protein: ASSWAIGGEQF
CDR3 length: 11
D gene: -
V gene: TRBV5-5
J gene: TRBJ2-1

CDR3 protein: ASSWGTGRGETQY
CDR3 length: 13
D gene: TRBD1
V gene: TRBV11-3
J gene: TRBJ2-5

CDR3 protein: ASHRTSANSYEQY
CDR3 length: 13
D gene: TRBD2
V gene: TRBV6-5
J gene: TRBJ2-7

CDR3 protein: ASSQEAGTGVPGYGYT
CDR3 length: 16
D gene: TRBD1
V gene: TRBV4-3
J gene: TRBJ1-2

CDR3 protein: ASSPGLSEQY
CDR3 length: 10
D gene: -
V gene: TRBV7-9
J gene: TRBJ2-7

CDR3 protein: ASSIRDSYTNEQF
CDR3 length: 13
D gene: -
V gene: TRBV19
J gene: TRBJ2-1

CDR3 protein: ASSQGPAKGDEKLF
CDR3 length: 14
D gene: -
V gene: TRBV4-3
J gene: TRBJ1-4

CDR3 protein: ASSFGTSGGNNEQF
CDR3 length: 14
D gene: TRBD2
V gene: TRBV11-2
J gene: TRBJ2-1

CDR3 protein: ASSLSRDNEQF
CDR3 length: 11
D gene: -
V gene: TRBV27
J gene: TRBJ2-1

CDR3 protein: ASSERGPYEQY
CDR3 length: 11
D gene: -
V gene: TRBV2
J gene: TRBJ2-7

CDR3 protein: ASSRRDKYTGELF
CDR3 length: 13
D gene: -
V gene: TRBV14
J gene: TRBJ2-2

CDR3 protein: ASSRTGGGASGTDNEQF
CDR3 length: 17
D gene: TRBD2
V gene: TRBV9
J gene: TRBJ2-1

CDR3 protein: ASSSGQGDSPLH
CDR3 length: 12
D gene: TRBD1
V gene: TRBV28
J gene: TRBJ1-6